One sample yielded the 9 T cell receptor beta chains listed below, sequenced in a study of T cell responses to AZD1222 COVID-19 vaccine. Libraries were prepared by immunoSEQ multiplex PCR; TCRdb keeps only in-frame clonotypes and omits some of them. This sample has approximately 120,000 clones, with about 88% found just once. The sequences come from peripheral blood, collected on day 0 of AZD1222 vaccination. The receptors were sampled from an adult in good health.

This CDR3 reads CATSDPTSNTQYF. The CDR3 DNA follows: TGTGCCACCAGTGACCCGACTAGCAATACGCAGTATTTT. The chain employs TRBV24-1 and TRBJ2-3, with 7 bases lining up with TRBD2. V lost 4 bases and J lost 7; bases outside the gene matches: 4. This CDR3 region has 13 residues. Germline V gene lookup returns CDR1 KGHDR and CDR2 SFDVKD.

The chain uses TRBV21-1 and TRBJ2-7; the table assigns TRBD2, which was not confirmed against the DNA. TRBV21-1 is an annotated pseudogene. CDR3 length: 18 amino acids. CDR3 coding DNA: TGTGCCAGCAGCAAGACCCTACCATCCGGGGGTGTCTCCTACGAGCAGTACTTC. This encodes CASSKTLPSGGVSYEQYF.

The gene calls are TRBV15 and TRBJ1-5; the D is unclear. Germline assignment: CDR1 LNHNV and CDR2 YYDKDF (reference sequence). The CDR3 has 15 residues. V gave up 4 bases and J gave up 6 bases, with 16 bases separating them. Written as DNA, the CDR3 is TGTGCCACCAGCAAGGTGGGCGGGGAAGGTCAGCCCCAGCATTTT. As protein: CATSKVGGEGQPQHF.

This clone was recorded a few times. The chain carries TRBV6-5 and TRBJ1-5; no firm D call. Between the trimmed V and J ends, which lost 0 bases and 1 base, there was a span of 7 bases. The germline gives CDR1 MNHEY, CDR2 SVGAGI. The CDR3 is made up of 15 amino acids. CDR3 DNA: TGTGCCAGCAGTTACTCGGCCGGGAGCAATCAGCCCCAGCATTTT. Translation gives CASSYSAGSNQPQHF.

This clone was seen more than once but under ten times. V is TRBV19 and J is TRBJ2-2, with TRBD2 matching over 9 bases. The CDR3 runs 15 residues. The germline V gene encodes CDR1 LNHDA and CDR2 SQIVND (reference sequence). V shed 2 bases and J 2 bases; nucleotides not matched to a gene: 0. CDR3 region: CASSILAGNTGELFF. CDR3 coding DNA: TGTGCCAGTAGTATACTAGCGGGAAACACCGGGGAGCTGTTTTTT.

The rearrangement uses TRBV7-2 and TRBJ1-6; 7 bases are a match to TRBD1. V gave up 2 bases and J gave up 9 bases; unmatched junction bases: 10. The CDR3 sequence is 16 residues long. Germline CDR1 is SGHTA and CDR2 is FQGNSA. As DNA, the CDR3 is TGTGCCAGCAGCTTAACCACCAGGGGGTTCGGTTCACCCCTCCACTTT. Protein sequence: CASSLTTRGFGSPLHF.

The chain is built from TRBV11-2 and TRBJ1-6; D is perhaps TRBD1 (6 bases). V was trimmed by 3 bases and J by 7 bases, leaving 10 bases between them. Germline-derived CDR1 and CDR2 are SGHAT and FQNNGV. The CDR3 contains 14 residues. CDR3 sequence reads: CASSFRGQNSPLHF. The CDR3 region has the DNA TGTGCCAGCAGCTTCCGGGGGCAGAATTCACCCCTCCACTTT.

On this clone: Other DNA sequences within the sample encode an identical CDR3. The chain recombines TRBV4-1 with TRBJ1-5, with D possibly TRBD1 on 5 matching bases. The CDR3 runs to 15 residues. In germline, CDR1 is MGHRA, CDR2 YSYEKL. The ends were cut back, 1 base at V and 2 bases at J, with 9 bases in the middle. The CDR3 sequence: CASSQVQGGNQPQHF. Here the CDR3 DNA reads TGCGCCAGCAGCCAAGTTCAGGGAGGCAATCAGCCCCAGCATTTT.

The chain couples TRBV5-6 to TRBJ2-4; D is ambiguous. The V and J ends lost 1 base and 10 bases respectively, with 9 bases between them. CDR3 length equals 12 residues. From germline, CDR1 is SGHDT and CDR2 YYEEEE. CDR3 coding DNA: TGTGCCAGCAGCTTGAATAGGGTTATTCAGTACTTC. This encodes CASSLNRVIQYF.